One and the same sample provided the 25 T cell receptor beta chains below, sequenced in a study of response to subunit inactivated influenza vaccine. TCRdb ran MiXCR on the RT-PCR reads and lists one entry per CDR3 protein. The data contain roughly 700,000 distinct CDR3 sequences, roughly 13% of them singletons. Sample: PBMCs from blood, taken less than 15 days before vaccination. These receptors originate from a man aged 50-60 years who received an inactivated influenza vaccine.

Of note for this clonotype: This may be a read error: a much more frequent sequence differs by one nucleotide. This chain links TRBV7-2 with TRBJ1-1; 7 bases match TRBD1. CDR3 length: 13 amino acids. Germline V lookup: CDR1 SGHTA, CDR2 FQGNSA. The CDR3 is CASRTGMNTKAFF. Written as DNA, the CDR3 is TGTGCCAGCAGGACAGGGATGAACACTAAAGCTTTCTTT. Looking up the rest from reference TRBV7-2 and TRBJ1-1 gives the full variable domain: GAGVSQSPSNKVTEKGKDVELRCDPISGHTALYWYRQSLGQGLEFLIYFQGNSAPDKSGLPSDRFSAERTGGSVSTLTIQRTQQEDSAVYLCASRTGMNTKAFFGQGTRLTVV.

This chain joins TRBV6-5 and TRBJ1-1; D is unresolved. V was trimmed by 7 bases and J by 0 bases, leaving 12 bases between them. The CDR3 spans 14 residues. Germline V gene lookup returns CDR1 MNHEY and CDR2 SVGAGI. The DNA for the CDR3 is TGTGCCAGCATTTCAGGCCTTTTGAACACTGAAGCTTTCTTT. It specifies CASISGLLNTEAFF.

The chain recombines TRBV9 with TRBJ2-1; tentatively, D is TRBD2 (5 bases). V dropped 0 bases and J dropped 2 bases, with 9 bases sitting between them. Germline CDR1 and CDR2: SGDLS and YYNGEE. The CDR3 consists of 15 residues. For the CDR3, the DNA is TGTGCCAGCAGCGTAGCGGCGGGTCCCTACAATGAGCAGTTCTTC. It is translated as CASSVAAGPYNEQFF.

The chain joins TRBV6-2 or TRBV6-3 to TRBJ2-1; TRBD1 agrees at 7 bases. Germline values: CDR1 MNHEY, CDR2 SVGEGT. The CDR3 has 15 residues. Trimming at V came to 0 bases and at J to 6 bases, leaving 5 bases not matched to a gene. CDR3 protein: CASSYSWTGPNEQFF. As DNA, the CDR3 is TGTGCCAGCAGTTACTCGTGGACAGGTCCCAATGAGCAGTTCTTC.

This clonotype has just a few counts. The J gene is TRBJ2-1, the V gene TRBV12-3 or TRBV12-4; D call uncertain. The CDR3 covers 15 residues. Trimming took 2 bases from V and 3 from J, leaving 11 bases between them. In nucleotides, the CDR3 is TGTGCCAGCAGTTTAAGTGGGGAAAACTACAATGAGCAGTTCTTC. Amino acids: CASSLSGENYNEQFF.

The chain recombines TRBV7-2 with TRBJ2-7; TRBD1 matches at 8 bases. Trimming took 0 bases from V and 2 from J; bases not matched to a gene: 9. The CDR3 is made up of 17 amino acids. Germline CDR1 is SGHTA and CDR2 is FQGNSA. CDR3 bases: TGTGCCAGCAGCTTAGCGGTCTTGGGGGGACAGGCCTACGAGCAGTACTTC. The encoded protein is CASSLAVLGGQAYEQYF.

This clonotype was counted only a few times. The chain has TRBV5-4 and TRBJ1-2, with TRBD1 matching over 10 bases. The trim removed 3 bases at V and 6 bases at J, leaving 11 bases unmatched. Looked up from germline, CDR1 is SGHNT and CDR2 is YYREEE (reference sequence). This CDR3 region has 16 residues. CDR3 region: CASSSYSGTGEHGYTF. The DNA for the CDR3 is TGTGCCAGCAGCTCGTACTCCGGGACAGGGGAACATGGCTACACCTTC.

This clonotype was seen only a few times. The V and J genes are TRBV9 and TRBJ2-5, with 7 bases matching TRBD2. The J segment lost 5 bases and the V segment lost 3 bases, leaving 16 bases of the junction unmatched. The CDR3 has 17 residues. Germline CDR1 is SGDLS and CDR2 is YYNGEE. CDR3 protein: CASSARGAGVAWETQYF. For the CDR3, the DNA is TGTGCCAGCAGCGCTCGTGGTGCGGGAGTCGCGTGGGAGACCCAGTACTTC.

This clonotype has more than one count but fewer than ten. This rearrangement joins TRBV6-1 to TRBJ1-5; D possibly corresponds to TRBD1 (6 bases). V was cut by 2 bases and J by 2 bases, with 10 bases left in between. The CDR3 has 15 amino acids. Germline values: CDR1 MNHNS, CDR2 SASEGT. CDR3 in DNA: TGTGCCAGCAGTGAAACAGGGTCGGGCAATCAGCCCCAGCATTTT. It encodes CASSETGSGNQPQHF.

This clonotype appeared a few times. This sequence joins TRBV29-1 and TRBJ1-2; D is unclear. With 1 base removed from V and 1 base from J, the gap between germline ends came to 10 bases. From germline, CDR1 is SQVTM and CDR2 ANQGSEA. CDR3 length: 14 residues. The CDR3 DNA reads as TGCAGCGTTGAAGGTCAGCAGCTTAACTATGGCTACACCTTC. Translated: CSVEGQQLNYGYTF.

The V and J genes are TRBV28 and TRBJ2-7; D not resolved. The CDR3 has 14 residues. V shed 2 bases and J shed 2 bases, with 10 bases lying between them. Germline-derived CDR1 and CDR2 are MDHEN and SYDVKM. DNA of the CDR3: TGTGCCAGCAGTTTAATCTGGCGAACCTACGAGCAGTACTTC. Its protein is CASSLIWRTYEQYF.

The chain is built from TRBV15 and TRBJ2-3; unclear D gene. CDR3 length: 15 amino acids. The germline gives CDR1 LNHNV, CDR2 YYDKDF (reference sequence). Trimming left V 0 bases short and J 2 bases short, with 9 bases between. In DNA form, the CDR3 reads TGTGCCACCAGCAGAGAACGTGTAGCCACAGATACGCAGTATTTT. Protein: CATSRERVATDTQYF.

V is TRBV7-2 and J is TRBJ2-1; D gene uncertain. The CDR3 consists of 13 residues. V dropped 3 bases and J dropped 4 bases, with 7 bases sitting between them. Germline V lookup: CDR1 SGHTA, CDR2 FQGNSA. CDR3 in amino acids: CASSFAPYNEQFF. Written as DNA, the CDR3 is TGTGCCAGCAGCTTTGCCCCATACAATGAGCAGTTCTTC.

J is TRBJ2-2 and V is TRBV4-3; D is perhaps TRBD1 (5 bases). The germline V gene has CDR1 LGHNA and CDR2 YSLEER. The CDR3 consists of 15 residues. V gave up 1 base and J gave up 6 bases, with 12 bases separating them. CDR3 nucleotides: TGCGCCAGCAGCCAAGGACTCAGGGTTCCCGGGGAGCTGTTTTTT. Protein product: CASSQGLRVPGELFF.

The chain is built from TRBV6-1 and TRBJ2-1; perhaps TRBD1 as D (8 bases). The CDR3 sequence is 14 residues long. Germline assignment: CDR1 MNHNS and CDR2 SASEGT. Deletions cut 10 bases from V and 1 base from J, with 14 bases between. CDR3 coding DNA: TGTGCCACCACAGGGGGGGGGTCCTACAATGAGCAGTTCTTC. Protein product: CATTGGGSYNEQFF.

As concerns this clonotype: Its ends do not fully match the called genes, so a read error is possible. This chain connects TRBV12-3 or TRBV12-4 to TRBJ2-1; 8 nucleotides line up with TRBD2. The CDR3 runs to 13 residues. The CDR3 here is CASSSLTGGPVIF. The CDR3 DNA follows: TGTGCCAGCAGTAGTTTAACGGGGGGGCCGGTGATCTTC.

This clonotype was counted many times. The rearrangement joins TRBV5-1 to TRBJ2-7, with 11 positions matching TRBD2. Per germline, CDR1 SGHRS and CDR2 YFSETQ. The CDR3 spans 15 residues. The J segment lost 4 bases and the V segment lost 3 bases, leaving 6 bases of the junction unmatched. The CDR3 DNA reads TGCGCCAGCAGCTCCCTAACTAGCGGGAGTTACGAGCAGTACTTC. Its translation is CASSSLTSGSYEQYF.

The rearrangement uses TRBV27 and TRBJ2-3; D ambiguous. The CDR3 consists of 14 residues. Trimming took 3 bases from V and 4 from J, leaving 11 bases between them. Germline V CDR1 and CDR2: MNHEY, SMNVEV (reference sequence). In DNA form, the CDR3 reads TGTGCCAGCAGTTTCTCCCAGAGCGCAGATACGCAGTATTTT. Amino acid sequence: CASSFSQSADTQYF.

In its sample, this clonotype was seen many times. The chain carries TRBV5-1 and TRBJ1-2, with TRBD1 matching over 9 bases. Germline V gene data show CDR1 as SGHRS and CDR2 as YFSETQ. The CDR3 covers 12 residues. The V segment lost 4 bases and the J segment 6 bases; nucleotides outside the gene matches: 1. The CDR3 spells CASSRTGDGYTF. CDR3 DNA: TGCGCCAGCAGCCGGACAGGGGATGGCTACACCTTC.

This clonotype appeared once. The V gene is TRBV5-1, the J gene TRBJ2-5; 8 bases align to TRBD1. Germline V gives CDR1 SGHRS, CDR2 YFSETQ. The CDR3 totals 13 residues. With 10 bases clipped from V and 4 bases from J, the junction kept 9 bases outside the gene matches. The CDR3 sequence is CAGGRQGRETQYF. CDR3 coding DNA: TGCGCCGGCGGTCGACAGGGGCGAGAGACCCAGTACTTC.

The chain links TRBV12-3 or TRBV12-4 to TRBJ1-4; the D gene is possibly TRBD1 (6 bases). The CDR3 is made up of 16 amino acids. V was shortened by 1 base and J by 4 bases, with 13 bases between the two germline ends. CDR3 in DNA: TGTGCCAGCAGTTTAGACAGGGAGGGCTATAATGAAAAACTGTTTTTT. Its protein is CASSLDREGYNEKLFF.

This clonotype appeared a few times. The chain carries TRBV6-1 and TRBJ2-5; 8 bases map to TRBD2. CDR3 length equals 15 residues. V shed 7 bases, J shed 4 bases, and the junction held 11 bases outside the gene matches. Germline V gene data show CDR1 as MNHNS and CDR2 as SASEGT. CDR3 in amino acids: CASNPGLVLAETQYF. The CDR3, as DNA: TGTGCCAGCAATCCGGGACTAGTATTGGCAGAGACCCAGTACTTC.

This clonotype came up a few times. V is TRBV20-1 and J is TRBJ2-7; D unclear. Germline values: CDR1 DFQATT, CDR2 SNEGSKA (reference sequence). V was shortened by 3 bases and J by 6 bases, with 18 bases between the two germline ends. CDR3 length: 14 residues. The CDR3 bases are TGCAGTGCTAGTGGAAACCTAGGGTTTGGCGAGCAGTACTTC. Translating it yields CSASGNLGFGEQYF.

J is TRBJ2-2 and V is TRBV9; 7 bases align to TRBD2. Per the germline V gene, CDR1 is SGDLS and CDR2 is YYNGEE. The ends lost 0 bases at V and 1 base at J; junction bases unmatched: 3. This CDR3 has 16 residues. CDR3 nucleotides: TGTGCCAGCAGCGTAGCGTCTAGCGGGAACACCGGGGAGCTGTTTTTT. It specifies CASSVASSGNTGELFF.

CDR3 amino acids: CASSQDRAVTGELFF. The CDR3 DNA follows: TGCGCCAGCAGCCAAGACAGGGCGGTCACCGGGGAGCTGTTTTTT. The chain is built from TRBV4-3 and TRBJ2-2, with D tentatively TRBD1 (5 bases). Germline V CDR1 and CDR2: LGHNA, YSLEER. This CDR3 contains 15 residues. V was cut by 0 bases and J by 4 bases, with 9 bases left in between.